This entry lists 23 T cell receptor beta chains sequenced from one sample in a study of PD-1 blockade in classical Hodgkin lymphoma. No patient escaped relapse after autologous stem cell transplantation, and brentuximab vedotin exposure varied. Using immunoSEQ multiplex PCR, the repertoire was profiled, and TCRdb retains in-frame clones only, with some absent. The data show about 24,000 clones, approximately 80% seen once. This specimen was peripheral blood mononuclear cells (PBMCs), taken before the second cycle of nivolumab. These receptors were taken from a human donor with classical Hodgkin lymphoma.

The table lists this clone with a count of one. The chain employs TRBV5-1 and TRBJ1-4, with D hard to call. The CDR3 runs to 13 residues. The germline CDR1 and CDR2 sequences are SGHRS and YFSETQ. Trimming removed 4 bases at V and 8 bases at J, with 12 bases between. The CDR3 DNA is TGCGCCAGCAGCCCCGGCGTCGAGGAAAAACTGTTTTTT. This sequence encodes CASSPGVEEKLFF.

V gene TRBV6-5 combines with J gene TRBJ2-1; possible D gene TRBD2, 6 bases. The CDR3 is 13 residues long. The germline V and J ends were trimmed by 10 bases and 9 bases, with 19 bases remaining between them. Germline-derived CDR1 and CDR2 are MNHEY and SVGAGI. In DNA form, the CDR3 reads TGTGCCACTCGGGACTTGCGGAAGGGTGAGCAGTTCTTC. Translating it yields CATRDLRKGEQFF.

Turning to this clone: At one end the junction does not follow the germline gene, possibly because of a read error. The J gene is TRBJ1-2, the V gene TRBV7-2; 9 positions match TRBD1. Germline CDR1 SGHTA, CDR2 FQGNSA. The CDR3 is 14 residues long. CDR3 protein: CASSLGTGTYGYTF. In nucleotides, the CDR3 is TGTGCCAGCAGTTTAGGGACAGGGACCTATGGCTACACCTTC.

The chain combines TRBV28 with TRBJ2-5; no clear D. CDR3 length: 12 residues. With 2 bases removed from V and 7 bases from J, the gap between germline ends came to 8 bases. Germline CDR1 MDHEN, CDR2 SYDVKM. CDR3 region: CASSLSTRTQYF. The CDR3 DNA reads TGTGCCAGCAGTTTAAGTACTCGGACCCAGTACTTC.

V and J are TRBV2 and TRBJ2-5, with a possible D match to TRBD2 (6 bases). The DNA end lines up better with TRBJ2-7; the J call may be wrong. This CDR3 spans 14 amino acids. Germline V lookup: CDR1 SNHLY, CDR2 FYNNEI. The CDR3 DNA sequence: TGTGCCAGCAGGGGGGACTGGACGAATTACGAGCAGTACTTC. Translated, it gives CASRGDWTNYEQYF.

The chain carries TRBV10-2 and TRBJ2-5; 9 nucleotides align to TRBD1. V lost 4 bases to trimming and J lost 0 bases; unmatched junction nucleotides: 12. Germline values: CDR1 WSHSY, CDR2 SAAADI. There are 18 residues in the CDR3. CDR3 coding DNA: TGCGCCAGCAGTGTTCCGACAGGGGGACACCGGTACCAAGAGACCCAGTACTTC. Translated: CASSVPTGGHRYQETQYF.

V is TRBV27 and J is TRBJ2-2; 11 nucleotides align to TRBD1. Germline CDR1 and CDR2: MNHEY and SMNVEV (reference sequence). CDR3 length equals 16 residues. The J segment lost 5 bases and the V segment lost 4 bases, leaving 6 bases of the junction unmatched. CDR3 sequence (DNA): TGTGCCAGCAGTTCGGACAGGGGGCGTGGGACCGGGGAGCTGTTTTTT. This encodes CASSSDRGRGTGELFF.

The gene calls are TRBV27 and TRBJ2-7, with 10 bases lining up with TRBD2. This CDR3 has 16 amino acids. Germline CDR1 reads MNHEY; CDR2 reads SMNVEV (reference sequence). V shed 8 bases, J shed 11 bases, and the junction held 21 bases outside the gene matches. DNA of the CDR3: TGTGCCAGCTCCTCGGGTAGTTATGCTAGCGGGAGTAGGAAGTACTTC. It translates to CASSSGSYASGSRKYF.

The rearrangement uses TRBV4-1 and TRBJ2-5, with no clear D. Germline lookup yields CDR1 MGHRA and CDR2 YSYEKL. CDR3 length: 15 amino acids. With 6 bases removed from V and 4 bases from J, the gap between germline ends came to 18 bases. The CDR3 is CASSRLLTGGETQYF. The CDR3 nucleotides are TGCGCCAGCAGTCGCTTGTTGACGGGCGGAGAGACCCAGTACTTC.

The chain uses TRBV6-1 and TRBJ2-1; 13 bases are shared with TRBD2. With V trimmed by 2 bases and J by 8 bases, 6 bases remained unmatched. CDR1 and CDR2 (germline): MNHNS, SASEGT. The CDR3 loop spans 16 amino acids. Here the CDR3 reads CASSETSGRVGDEQFF. The CDR3 nucleotides read TGTGCCAGCAGTGAAACTAGCGGGAGGGTTGGAGATGAGCAGTTCTTC.

The chain employs TRBV15 and TRBJ2-1; 9 bases align to TRBD2. Germline V lookup: CDR1 LNHNV, CDR2 YYDKDF (reference sequence). The CDR3 runs to 12 residues. V was pared by 5 bases and J by 12 bases, with 5 bases of the junction left unmatched. CDR3 in DNA: TGTGCCACCAGCCTAGCGGGGCGCCTGCAGTTCTTC. Its translation: CATSLAGRLQFF.

This clone was picked up a small number of times. This sequence joins TRBV29-1 and TRBJ2-3, with TRBD2 identical over 8 bases. Germline CDR1 SQVTM, CDR2 ANQGSEA. The V segment lost 2 bases and the J segment 4 bases; nucleotides outside the gene matches: 5. This CDR3 contains 14 residues. The DNA of the CDR3 is TGCAGCGTTGAACGGCGGGAGGTGGCAGATACGCAGTATTTT. This translates into CSVERREVADTQYF.

This chain's CDR3 is CASRLGQGLAQPQHF. The DNA of the CDR3 is TGTGCCAGCAGACTCGGACAGGGCTTGGCTCAGCCCCAGCATTTT. The chain couples TRBV28 to TRBJ1-5; 8 bases match TRBD1. V dropped 6 bases and J dropped 6; count of bases not matched to a gene: 10. Germline lookup yields CDR1 MDHEN and CDR2 SYDVKM. There are 15 residues in the CDR3.

V and J are TRBV4-1 and TRBJ2-5; D is perhaps TRBD1 or TRBD2 (5 bases each). Trimming shortened V by 3 bases and J by 2 bases, and 7 bases separated the two germline ends. The CDR3 has 13 residues. From germline, CDR1 is MGHRA and CDR2 YSYEKL. CDR3 DNA: TGCGCCAGCAGCCAGGGACGTCAAGAGACCCAGTACTTC. This encodes CASSQGRQETQYF.

The J gene is TRBJ1-5, the V gene TRBV7-9; D possibly corresponds to TRBD1 (5 bases). The CDR3 spans 13 residues. The V and J ends lost 4 bases and 3 bases respectively, with 7 bases between them. Germline loops: CDR1 SEHNR, CDR2 FQNEAQ (reference sequence). CDR3 DNA: TGTGCCAGCAGCTCAGGGCCCAATCAGCCCCAGCATTTT. It codes for CASSSGPNQPQHF. The variable domain in full, with the rest retrieved from reference TRBV7-9 and TRBJ1-5, is DTGVSQNPRHKITKRGQNVTFRCDPISEHNRLYWYRQTLGQGPEFLTYFQNEAQLEKSRLLSDRFSAERPKGSFSTLEIQRTEQGDSAMYLCASSSGPNQPQHFGDGTRLSIL.

The chain combines TRBV10-3 with TRBJ2-5; 8 nucleotides align to TRBD1. The V segment lost 2 bases and the J segment 4 bases; nucleotides outside the gene matches: 6. The CDR3 contains 15 residues. Germline V gene data show CDR1 as ENHRY and CDR2 as SYGVKD. CDR3 amino acids: CAISETTGAGETQYF. CDR3 coding DNA: TGTGCCATCAGTGAGACGACAGGGGCGGGAGAGACCCAGTACTTC.

The rearrangement uses TRBV28 and TRBJ2-1; the match to TRBD2 covers 13 bases. CDR3 length: 17 amino acids. Looked up from germline, CDR1 is MDHEN and CDR2 is SYDVKM. The trim removed 3 bases at V and 6 bases at J, leaving 8 bases unmatched. The chain's CDR3 is CASSFILAGGASNEQFF. As DNA, the CDR3 is TGTGCCAGCAGTTTTATACTAGCGGGGGGGGCCTCCAATGAGCAGTTCTTC.

The chain links TRBV7-9 to TRBJ2-7; TRBD1 is a possible D gene (6 bases). CDR3 length: 14 residues. CDR1 and CDR2 (germline): SEHNR, FQNEAQ (reference sequence). The V gene lost 5 bases and the J gene lost 4 bases, with 15 bases spanning the gap. The CDR3 bases are TGTGCCAGCAGCGGGGCAGGGGTGAGTTACGAGCAGTACTTC. This encodes CASSGAGVSYEQYF.

The chain links TRBV4-1 to TRBJ2-7; 8 bases map to TRBD1. CDR3 size: 15 residues. CDR1 is MGHRA and CDR2 is YSYEKL in the germline V gene. The V gene end was trimmed by 5 bases and the J gene end by 3 bases; junction bases not matched to a gene: 9. The CDR3 is CASSITGGSNYEQYF. Here the CDR3 DNA reads TGCGCCAGCAGCATAACAGGGGGTTCTAACTACGAGCAGTACTTC.

The V and J genes are TRBV6-1 and TRBJ1-2; TRBD1 agrees at 9 bases. V shed 2 bases, J shed 4 bases, and the junction held 5 bases outside the gene matches. Germline V CDR1 and CDR2: MNHNS, SASEGT. This CDR3 region has 15 residues. CDR3: CASSEMHRGPYGYTF. The CDR3 bases are TGTGCCAGCAGTGAAATGCACAGGGGGCCCTATGGCTACACCTTC.

V gene TRBV10-3 combines with J gene TRBJ2-3, with D possibly called TRBD1 or TRBD2 (5 bases each). The V gene lost 6 bases and the J gene lost 0 bases, with 16 bases spanning the gap. CDR1 ENHRY and CDR2 SYGVKD come from the germline V gene. The CDR3 sequence is 16 residues long. The CDR3 DNA follows: TGTGCCATCAGCATCGGGCCCGGGACGAGCACAGATACGCAGTATTTT. Translated: CAISIGPGTSTDTQYF.

The V and J genes are TRBV19 and TRBJ1-2, with 9 bases that match TRBD1. From germline, CDR1 is LNHDA and CDR2 SQIVND (reference sequence). J was trimmed by 3 bases and V by 10 bases; bases with no gene match: 12. CDR3 size: 15 residues. CDR3 DNA sequence: TGTGCCACCGCCCCGAGGGACAGGGAGGACTATGGCTACACCTTC. This encodes CATAPRDREDYGYTF. Together with reference TRBV19 and TRBJ1-2, the CDR3 gives the full variable domain: DGGITQSPKYLFRKEGQNVTLSCEQNLNHDAMYWYRQDPGQGLRLIYYSQIVNDFQKGDIAEGYSVSREKKESFPLTVTSAQKNPTAFYLCATAPRDREDYGYTFGSGTRLTVV.

V gene TRBV28 combines with J gene TRBJ2-7; D is unresolved. Per germline, CDR1 MDHEN and CDR2 SYDVKM. V lost 3 bases to trimming and J lost 0 bases, with 12 bases between them. CDR3 length: 15 residues. The CDR3: CASSFYSPSSYEQYF. The CDR3 DNA follows: TGTGCCAGCAGTTTTTATAGCCCCAGCTCCTACGAGCAGTACTTC.